These T cell receptor beta chains were read from a single sample in a study of blood T cells in healthy people across ages. TCRdb redid the calling of the 5' RACE reads with MiXCR, one entry per CDR3 protein. The table shows hundreds of thousands of distinct CDR3 sequences, with 20% to 25% occurring only once. The sample also formed part of further work on T cells of mothers and their children.

Source material: blood. The origin of the receptors is a boy aged 10-17 years in good health. CDR3s include the opening cysteine and the closing phenylalanine or tryptophan. Fields, in order: clone size, J gene, D gene, V gene, CDR3 protein, CDR3 DNA. The D gene is left open where the match is weak. The size field is filled for only some rows; it gives once, few, many or a size class.

. | TRBJ2-7 | . | TRBV29-1 | CSVEGDGSYEQYF | TGCAGCGTTGAGGGGGATGGCTCCTACGAGCAGTACTTC
. | TRBJ1-6 | . | TRBV29-1 | CSVETGADSPLHF | TGCAGCGTTGAGACCGGGGCGGATTCACCCCTCCACTTT
. | TRBJ1-2 | . | TRBV7-3 | CASSLTSGEAYGYTF | TGTGCCAGCAGCTTAACGTCGGGGGAGGCCTATGGCTACACCTTC
few | TRBJ2-6 | . | TRBV6-6 | CASSPVGSGANVLTF | TGTGCCAGCAGCCCGGTAGGCTCTGGGGCCAACGTCCTGACTTTC
few | TRBJ2-1 | . | TRBV12-3/TRBV12-4 | CASRPASKDEQFF | TGTGCCAGCAGGCCGGCTTCGAAGGATGAGCAGTTCTTC
. | TRBJ2-1 | . | TRBV11-2 | CASSFDGLVHNEQFF | TGTGCCAGCAGCTTTGACGGGTTAGTCCACAATGAGCAGTTCTTC
. | TRBJ2-2 | . | TRBV7-6 | CASGPDNWNTGELFF | TGTGCCAGCGGCCCGGACAACTGGAACACCGGGGAGCTGTTTTTT
few | TRBJ2-5 | TRBD2 | TRBV29-1 | CSVVLAGESETQYF | TGCAGCGTTGTTTTGGCGGGAGAAAGTGAGACCCAGTACTTC
. | TRBJ2-7 | TRBD1 | TRBV3-1 | CASSPGTEYEQYF | TGTGCCAGCAGCCCAGGGACAGAATACGAGCAGTACTTC
. | TRBJ2-5 | . | TRBV20-1 | CSARGRDIQETQYF | TGCAGTGCGAGAGGTCGGGATATACAAGAGACCCAGTACTTC
. | TRBJ2-1 | TRBD1 | TRBV4-2 | CASSEIDRGRYNEQFF | TGTGCCAGCAGCGAAATCGACAGGGGACGATACAATGAGCAGTTCTTC
few | TRBJ2-1 | TRBD1 | TRBV24-1 | CATSDPGTGNEQFF | TGTGCCACCAGTGATCCCGGGACAGGCAATGAGCAGTTCTTC
few | TRBJ2-3 | . | TRBV6-1 | CASSEIGTDTQYF | TGTGCCAGCAGTGAAATCGGGACAGATACGCAGTATTTT
. | TRBJ1-2 | . | TRBV6-5 | CASRNREPTNYGYTF | TGTGCCAGCAGAAACAGGGAACCAACTAACTATGGCTACACCTTC
. | TRBJ2-1 | . | TRBV12-3/TRBV12-4 | CASSSRGRPYNEQFF | TGTGCCAGCAGTTCCAGGGGTCGGCCCTACAATGAGCAGTTCTTC